This record covers a single TCR beta chain. Its antigen remains unknown. This sample was included in a study of T cell responses to AZD1222 COVID-19 vaccine. Clones were read by immunoSEQ multiplex PCR, and TCRdb kept only the in-frame ones, dropping some. Here the sample spans some 120,000 clones, around 90% being singletons. Study-wide findings and caveats: Close to half of spike-specific TCRs reportedly recognize unmutated variant regions.

V was pared by 4 bases and J by 5 bases, with 8 bases of the junction left unmatched. The CDR3 sequence is 15 residues long. From germline, CDR1 is MNHEY and CDR2 SMNVEV (reference sequence). The source material was peripheral blood, sampled 28 days after the second AZD1222 dose. This clonotype originated in an adult who received the AZD1222 COVID-19 vaccine. The chain recombines TRBV27 with TRBJ2-5; 9 bases match TRBD1. The CDR3, as DNA: TGTGCCAGCAGTTCCCGGGACAGGGCTGTGGAGACCCAGTACTTC. It encodes CASSSRDRAVETQYF.